This T cell receptor (beta chain) comes out of a study of blood T cell repertoires in COVID-19. The data were produced by immunoSEQ multiplex PCR, yet TCRdb's version contains in-frame clones alone and is incomplete. The sample includes roughly 220,000 clones, around 90% of them seen just once. Trimming cost V 1 base and J 4 bases, with 14 bases left between them. CDR3 size: 16 residues. In germline, CDR1 is SGDLS, CDR2 YYNGEE. V and J are TRBV9 and TRBJ1-4; D unclear. What was sequenced was PBMCs or T cells enriched from blood (not recorded which). This receptor was taken from a woman aged 50 to 65 with acute COVID-19. In DNA, the CDR3 is TGTGCCAGCAGCGTAAGCGCCCGTCTACTTAATGAAAAACTGTTTTTT. As protein: CASSVSARLLNEKLFF.